Listed here are 24 T cell receptor beta chains from one sample, sequenced in a study of blood T cell repertoires in COVID-19. Libraries were prepared by immunoSEQ multiplex PCR; TCRdb keeps only in-frame clonotypes and omits some of them. The table lists 30,000 to 40,000 clones, around 90% of them singletons. Sequenced input: peripheral blood. The receptor source for this set is a human donor in a cohort sampled during active COVID-19.

The rearrangement links TRBV7-8 to TRBJ2-1, with D possibly being TRBD2 (5 bases). The CDR3 has 14 amino acids. The germline V and J ends were trimmed by 5 bases and 1 base, with 9 bases remaining between them. CDR1 SGHVS and CDR2 FQNEAQ come from the germline V gene. Written as DNA, the CDR3 is TGTGCCAGCAGCACGGGGAATTCCTACAATGAGCAGTTCTTC. Translated: CASSTGNSYNEQFF. Filled out from reference TRBV7-8 and TRBJ2-1, the complete variable domain reads GAGVSQSPRYKVAKRGQDVALRCDPISGHVSLFWYQQALGQGPEFLTYFQNEAQLDKSGLPSDRFFAERPEGSVSTLKIQRTQQEDSAVYLCASSTGNSYNEQFFGPGTRLTVL.

A single count supports this clone. This chain links TRBV5-4 with TRBJ2-1, with 9 bases fitting TRBD2. This CDR3 contains 16 residues. CDR1 is SGHNT and CDR2 is YYREEE in the germline V gene (reference sequence). Unmatched junction bases numbered 6, after V lost 1 base and J lost 4 bases. The CDR3, as DNA: TGTGCCAGCAGCTTGAGGAGCGGGAGGTCTTACAATGAGCAGTTCTTC. Protein product: CASSLRSGRSYNEQFF.

The chain is built from TRBV4-2 and TRBJ2-1, with TRBD2 matching 10 bases. The germline V gene has CDR1 LGHNA and CDR2 YNFKEQ. After removal of 0 bases from V and 9 bases from J, the junction contained 2 bases not matched to a gene. This CDR3 spans 14 amino acids. CDR3 sequence: CASSQEAGGTEQFF. The CDR3 DNA reads TGTGCCAGCAGCCAAGAAGCGGGGGGGACTGAGCAGTTCTTC.

A single count supports this clone. The chain has TRBV12-3 or TRBV12-4 and TRBJ1-2; TRBD1 agrees at 7 bases. This CDR3 region has 13 residues. The junction had 3 bases not matched to a gene; V was cut back by 6 bases and J by 2 bases. The CDR3: CASSLGQNYGYTF. CDR3 bases: TGTGCCAGCAGCCTGGGACAGAACTATGGCTACACCTTC.

This clone was detected only once. The chain combines TRBV29-1 with TRBJ2-1; TRBD2 matches 7 bases. Germline CDR1 is SQVTM and CDR2 is ANQGSEA. The CDR3 consists of 15 residues. Unmatched junction bases numbered 15, after V lost 4 bases and J lost 9 bases. The chain's CDR3 is CSVGPGIPPGGEQFF. The DNA for the CDR3 is TGCAGCGTTGGGCCTGGAATCCCCCCGGGAGGTGAGCAGTTCTTC.

The chain uses TRBV6-5 and TRBJ2-2; 8 positions match TRBD1. After removal of 7 bases from V and 2 bases from J, the junction contained 6 bases not matched to a gene. This CDR3 has 15 residues. Germline values: CDR1 MNHEY, CDR2 SVGAGI. The CDR3 nucleotides are TGTGCCAGCAAGTACGGACAGGGCAACACCGGGGAGCTGTTTTTT. This sequence encodes CASKYGQGNTGELFF.

Only one count was recorded for this clone. The chain carries TRBV7-6 and TRBJ1-1; 8 bases line up with TRBD1. Germline lookup yields CDR1 SGHVS and CDR2 FNYEAQ. Trimming at V came to 1 base and at J to 11 bases, leaving 3 bases not matched to a gene. CDR3 length: 12 residues. The CDR3 here is CASSLGTGRAFF. The CDR3 DNA reads TGTGCCAGCAGCTTAGGGACAGGGAGGGCTTTCTTT.

The rearrangement joins TRBV6-5 to TRBJ1-2, with 8 bases lining up with TRBD1. The trim removed 6 bases at V and 4 bases at J, leaving 7 bases unmatched. The CDR3 consists of 14 residues. Germline V lookup: CDR1 MNHEY, CDR2 SVGAGI. The CDR3 coding sequence is TGTGCCAGCAGGGGGACAGGAAGAGGCTATGGCTACACCTTC. Translation gives CASRGTGRGYGYTF.

V is TRBV19 and J is TRBJ2-3; D might be TRBD1 (5 bases). The CDR3 extends over 15 amino acids. With 5 bases removed from V and 4 bases from J, the gap between germline ends came to 16 bases. The germline gives CDR1 LNHDA, CDR2 SQIVND (reference sequence). CDR3 DNA: TGTGCCAGTAGTCCGATAGATCCAGGGCCAGATACGCAGTATTTT. It specifies CASSPIDPGPDTQYF.

The chain combines TRBV19 with TRBJ2-2; 10 bases line up with TRBD1. Germline V gene lookup returns CDR1 LNHDA and CDR2 SQIVND (reference sequence). With V trimmed by 1 base and J by 4 bases, 6 bases remained unmatched. The CDR3 runs 17 residues. DNA of the CDR3: TGTGCCAGTAGTATAGCTTGGGACAGGGGCGCCACCGGGGAGCTGTTTTTT. Translating gives CASSIAWDRGATGELFF.

This clone was seen once. V and J are TRBV29-1 and TRBJ2-2; D is ambiguous. The CDR3 has 11 residues. V was clipped by 3 bases and J by 5 bases, with 4 bases between them. Germline CDR1 SQVTM, CDR2 ANQGSEA. The CDR3 DNA reads as TGCAGCGTTGAGCTAACCGGGGAGCTGTTTTTT. It codes for CSVELTGELFF.

The chain carries TRBV27 and TRBJ1-2; D uncertain. This CDR3 spans 13 amino acids. V lost 7 bases and J 3 bases, leaving 12 bases between the germline ends. CDR1 and CDR2 from the germline V gene are MNHEY and SMNVEV (reference sequence). This CDR3 is CASTPGGYYGYTF. Written as DNA, the CDR3 is TGTGCCAGCACCCCGGGCGGGTACTATGGCTACACCTTC.

The V gene is TRBV18, the J gene TRBJ2-7, with a weak D call TRBD1 (5 bases). The CDR3 covers 13 residues. Per the germline V gene, CDR1 is KGHSH and CDR2 is LQKENI. Trimming cost V 6 bases and J 6 bases, with 15 bases left between them. The CDR3 bases are TGTGCCAGCTCGCCTAACAGGATCAGCGAGCAGTACGTC. As protein: CASSPNRISEQYV.

CDR3 DNA sequence: TGTGCCAGTAGTGAGGCGGCCTTTATTGAAGCTTTCTTT. This gives the protein CASSEAAFIEAFF. The chain has TRBV19 and TRBJ1-1; D not certain. Trimming removed 5 bases at V and 7 bases at J, with 14 bases between. The CDR3 contains 13 residues. The germline gives CDR1 LNHDA, CDR2 SQIVND (reference sequence).

The V and J genes are TRBV5-1 and TRBJ2-7; tentatively, D is TRBD1 (6 bases). The CDR3 spans 15 residues. Germline V gives CDR1 SGHRS, CDR2 YFSETQ. The V end was cut by 3 bases, the J end by 4 bases, with 17 bases between. The CDR3 DNA sequence: TGCGCCAGCAGCTCCCTGAGGGACATGCGGTACGAGCAGTACGTC. This sequence encodes CASSSLRDMRYEQYV.

The chain employs TRBV19 and TRBJ1-6, with no clear D. This CDR3 spans 16 amino acids. Per germline, CDR1 LNHDA and CDR2 SQIVND (reference sequence). With 6 bases removed from V and 0 bases from J, the gap between germline ends came to 12 bases. CDR3 region: CASRPPGSSYNSPLHF. DNA of the CDR3: TGTGCCAGTAGGCCCCCGGGGAGCTCCTATAATTCACCCCTCCACTTT.

This clone came up a few times. The chain links TRBV5-1 to TRBJ1-2, with TRBD1 matching 7 bases. The CDR3 spans 14 residues. Germline V gives CDR1 SGHRS, CDR2 YFSETQ. Trimming at V came to 2 bases and at J to 2 bases, leaving 3 bases not matched to a gene. The CDR3, as DNA: TGCGCCAGCAGCTTTACAGGGGTCAACTATGGCTACACCTTC. This codes for CASSFTGVNYGYTF.

The chain couples TRBV7-2 to TRBJ1-5, with a tentative D call TRBD1 (5 bases). The V and J ends lost 1 base and 7 bases respectively, with 8 bases between them. Germline V gene data show CDR1 as SGHTA and CDR2 as FQGNSA. The CDR3 has 13 amino acids. The CDR3 is CASSLEGQQPQHF. CDR3 sequence (DNA): TGTGCCAGCAGCTTAGAGGGGCAGCAGCCCCAGCATTTT.

This sequence joins TRBV19 and TRBJ2-2; unclear D gene. Germline V gene sequence: CDR1 LNHDA, CDR2 SQIVND (reference sequence). The CDR3 runs 11 residues. The ends were cut back, 4 bases at V and 8 bases at J, with 5 bases in the middle. CDR3 sequence (DNA): TGTGCCAGTAGTAGTCCGGGGGAGCTGTTTTTT. Translating gives CASSSPGELFF.

The V call is TRBV6-5, the J call TRBJ1-2; no clear D. Germline V CDR1 and CDR2: MNHEY, SVGAGI. The CDR3 spans 12 residues. The germline V and J ends were trimmed by 6 bases and 7 bases, with 12 bases remaining between them. The CDR3 spells CASSQPSGGYTF. The CDR3 DNA reads TGTGCCAGCAGCCAACCCTCGGGTGGCTACACCTTC.

This chain links TRBV14 with TRBJ1-4; D not resolved. The CDR3 spans 13 residues. Germline V lookup: CDR1 SGHDN, CDR2 FVKESK. V dropped 1 base and J dropped 8 bases, with 8 bases sitting between them. Written as DNA, the CDR3 is TGTGCCAGCAGCCAAGTGGTGGCCGAAAAACTGTTTTTT. Its protein is CASSQVVAEKLFF.

V gene TRBV5-8 combines with J gene TRBJ2-3; tentative D call: TRBD2 (6 bases). With 4 bases removed from V and 2 bases from J, the gap between germline ends came to 8 bases. From germline, CDR1 is SGHTS and CDR2 YDEGEE. The CDR3 runs 13 residues. CDR3 sequence (DNA): TGTGCCAGCAGCCGGGACTCCACAGATACGCAGTATTTT. Its translation is CASSRDSTDTQYF.

The gene calls are TRBV4-3 and TRBJ1-2; tentative D call: TRBD1 (5 bases). Germline V lookup: CDR1 LGHNA, CDR2 YSLEER. The V end was cut by 0 bases, the J end by 9 bases, with 11 bases between. This CDR3 is 13 amino acids long. This CDR3 is CASSQDRAGSYTF. For the CDR3, the DNA is TGCGCCAGCAGCCAAGACAGGGCGGGAAGCTACACCTTC.

The sample holds one count of this clone. V and J are TRBV5-4 and TRBJ2-2, with D unresolved. V lost 1 base to trimming and J lost 7 bases, with 14 bases between them. CDR3 length: 15 amino acids. Germline-derived CDR1 and CDR2 are SGHNT and YYREEE (reference sequence). The CDR3 nucleotides are TGTGCCAGCAGCTTGTCTATCTCTACAGACGGGGAGCTGTTTTTT. Translation gives CASSLSISTDGELFF.